This T cell receptor (beta chain) was sequenced during a study of CD8 T cells in ankylosing spondylitis. About this clonotype itself: Its target is unknown.

General study points: Clones linked with disease were CD8+ and fairly uncommon in the peripheral blood. What appeared characteristic of ankylosing spondylitis blood was a TCR beta motif of eight highly homologous variants.

Using its own MiXCR run on the 5' RACE reads, TCRdb lists one record per CDR3 protein. The table has 200,000 to 250,000 distinct CDR3 sequences, 5.5% to 7.5% seen once; the top ten hold around 14%. The sequenced sample consisted of blood, either unsorted or a sorted T cell fraction (not recorded which). This TCR derives from a male donor with ankylosing spondylitis.

DNA of the CDR3: TGTGCCAGCAGTTTATTGCGGGCCGGGGAGCTGTTTTTT. It translates to CASSLLRAGELFF. The chain has TRBV28 and TRBJ2-2, with D maybe TRBD2 (5 bases). V gave up 1 base and J gave up 6 bases, with 6 bases separating them. Germline lookup yields CDR1 MDHEN and CDR2 SYDVKM. The CDR3 has 13 amino acids.